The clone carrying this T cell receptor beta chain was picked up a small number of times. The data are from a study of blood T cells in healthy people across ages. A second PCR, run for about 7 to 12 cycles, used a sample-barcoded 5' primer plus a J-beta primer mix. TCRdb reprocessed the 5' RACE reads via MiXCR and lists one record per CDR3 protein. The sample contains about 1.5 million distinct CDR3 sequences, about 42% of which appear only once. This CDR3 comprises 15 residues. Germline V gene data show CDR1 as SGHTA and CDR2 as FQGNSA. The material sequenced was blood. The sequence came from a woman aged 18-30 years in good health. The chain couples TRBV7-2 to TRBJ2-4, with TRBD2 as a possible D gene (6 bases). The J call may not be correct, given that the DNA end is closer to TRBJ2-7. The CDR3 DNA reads TGTGCCAGCAGCTTAGTTGCGGGGCGCCCCTACGAGCAGTACTTC. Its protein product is CASSLVAGRPYEQYF.